The 15 T cell receptor beta chains below all came from one sample that was sequenced in a study of beta chain features in type 1 diabetes. Overall study findings and caveats: Type 1 diabetes patients had TCRB CDR3s that were shorter (moderately but significantly so) in all four CD4+ subsets.

Every bit of the isolated RNA underwent reverse transcription, so sequencing read expressed TCRB transcripts. Here immunoSEQ multiplex PCR was the method, and the copy in TCRdb shows in-frame clones only, minus some. Of about 240,000 clones listed, around 13% were seen once; the top ten hold roughly 0.019%. Antigen specificity for these receptors is unknown. The source material was naive CD4+ T cells from blood. The receptors were sampled from a man under 40 with type 1 diabetes.

The chain recombines TRBV2 with TRBJ1-1; possible D gene TRBD1, 6 bases. Deletions cut 8 bases from V and 8 bases from J, with 12 bases between. CDR3 length: 11 amino acids. Germline values: CDR1 SNHLY, CDR2 FYNNEI. The CDR3 sequence is CASGQPSEAFF. DNA of the CDR3: TGTGCCAGCGGACAGCCGTCGGAAGCTTTCTTT.

This clone turned up a few times. The chain carries TRBV28 and TRBJ2-6, with 9 bases lining up with TRBD1. The V and J ends lost 4 bases and 0 bases, in that order; junction bases with no gene match: 13. Germline V gene data show CDR1 as MDHEN and CDR2 as SYDVKM. The CDR3 has 20 amino acids. The CDR3 reads CASSSGQLGTGTSGANVLTF. The DNA for the CDR3 is TGTGCCAGCAGTTCGGGCCAATTGGGGACAGGGACCTCTGGGGCCAACGTCCTGACTTTC. Full variable domain (missing parts from reference TRBV28 and TRBJ2-6): DVKVTQSSRYLVKRTGEKVFLECVQDMDHENMFWYRQDPGLGLRLIYFSYDVKMKEKGDIPEGYSVSREKKERFSLILESASTNQTSMYLCASSSGQLGTGTSGANVLTFGAGSRLTVL.

This clone has a handful of counts. The V gene is TRBV5-1, the J gene TRBJ1-2; D perhaps matches TRBD1 (5 bases). In germline, CDR1 is SGHRS, CDR2 YFSETQ. Trimming removed 3 bases at V and 7 bases at J, with 13 bases between. CDR3 length: 13 residues. As DNA, the CDR3 is TGCGCCAGCAGCTCCCAGGGCTCTGGTGGCTACACCTTC. Translation: CASSSQGSGGYTF.

The V and J genes are TRBV16 and TRBJ1-5; possible D gene TRBD1, 6 bases. The CDR3 is made up of 14 amino acids. V shed 4 bases and J shed 7 bases, with 14 bases lying between them. Germline V CDR1 and CDR2: KGHSY, FQNENV. The CDR3 coding sequence is TGTGCCAGCAGCCTTAAACAGGGCGGACAGCCCCAGCATTTT. Its protein product is CASSLKQGGQPQHF.

The chain links TRBV10-3 to TRBJ2-1, with 9 positions matching TRBD1. This CDR3 region has 12 residues. The germline V gene encodes CDR1 ENHRY and CDR2 SYGVKD. With V trimmed by 10 bases and J by 7 bases, 5 bases remained unmatched. For the CDR3, the DNA is TGTGCCACCGGGGACAGGGAGAATGAGCAGTTCTTC. Translation gives CATGDRENEQFF.

This clone was picked up a small number of times. The chain couples TRBV5-1 to TRBJ1-1, with a tentative D call TRBD1 (5 bases). The V gene lost 0 bases and the J gene lost 4 bases, with 16 bases spanning the gap. CDR1 and CDR2 (germline): SGHRS, YFSETQ. This CDR3 has 16 residues. The CDR3 DNA sequence: TGCGCCAGCAGCTTGGAGCCGGGGGTGAAAGCCACTGAAGCTTTCTTT. Protein sequence: CASSLEPGVKATEAFF. The full variable domain, with the rest looked up from reference TRBV5-1 and TRBJ1-1, is KAGVTQTPRYLIKTRGQQVTLSCSPISGHRSVSWYQQTPGQGLQFLFEYFSETQRNKGNFPGRFSGRQFSNSRSEMNVSTLELGDSALYLCASSLEPGVKATEAFFGQGTRLTVV.

This clone was counted between two and nine times. The chain employs TRBV4-1 and TRBJ1-4; 8 bases agree with TRBD1. This CDR3 spans 14 amino acids. With 4 bases clipped from V and 8 bases from J, the junction kept 6 bases outside the gene matches. CDR1 and CDR2 (germline): MGHRA, YSYEKL. CDR3 DNA sequence: TGCGCCAGCAGCCGTCCGGGACAGGAGGAAAAACTGTTTTTT. Translation gives CASSRPGQEEKLFF.

This clone was recorded a few times. The chain recombines TRBV28 with TRBJ1-2; D unclear. The CDR3 loop spans 12 amino acids. The ends were cut back, 7 bases at V and 4 bases at J, with 10 bases in the middle. The germline V gene has CDR1 MDHEN and CDR2 SYDVKM. The CDR3 is CASNPPGYGYTF. For the CDR3, the DNA is TGTGCCAGCAACCCACCCGGCTATGGCTACACCTTC.

The genes are TRBV5-4 and TRBJ2-5; 9 nucleotides line up with TRBD2. The germline CDR1 and CDR2 sequences are SGHNT and YYREEE (reference sequence). CDR3 size: 16 residues. Trimming took 2 bases from V and 1 from J; bases not matched to a gene: 6. The CDR3 DNA reads TGTGCCAGCAGCTTAAGGGATAGCGGGGGCCAAGAGACCCAGTACTTC. It codes for CASSLRDSGGQETQYF.

This clone showed up just a few times. The chain has TRBV6-5 and TRBJ2-3; possible D gene TRBD2, 6 bases. V gave up 5 bases and J gave up 3 bases, with 9 bases separating them. The CDR3 length is 13 residues. Per germline, CDR1 MNHEY and CDR2 SVGAGI. The CDR3 DNA is TGTGCCAGCAGTAAACTAGCTACAGATACGCAGTATTTT. As protein: CASSKLATDTQYF.

This clone was found a few times. V usage is TRBV7-9 and J usage is TRBJ2-3; D is possibly TRBD2 (5 bases). This CDR3 is built from 14 residues. V was shortened by 8 bases and J by 7 bases, with 19 bases between the two germline ends. The germline V gene encodes CDR1 SEHNR and CDR2 FQNEAQ (reference sequence). The CDR3 nucleotides read TGTGCCAGCTGGAAGACGGACGTCGGGAATACGCAGTATTTT. Amino acids: CASWKTDVGNTQYF. Combining the CDR3 with reference TRBV7-9 and TRBJ2-3 gives the whole variable domain DTGVSQNPRHKITKRGQNVTFRCDPISEHNRLYWYRQTLGQGPEFLTYFQNEAQLEKSRLLSDRFSAERPKGSFSTLEIQRTEQGDSAMYLCASWKTDVGNTQYFGPGTRLTVL.

This clone came up a few times. This chain connects TRBV19 to TRBJ1-1; D is possibly TRBD1 (5 bases). The CDR3 runs 12 residues. V was shortened by 6 bases and J by 11 bases, with 16 bases between the two germline ends. Germline CDR1 and CDR2: LNHDA and SQIVND (reference sequence). The CDR3 is CASRGEGLRAFF. The CDR3 nucleotides are TGTGCCAGTAGGGGGGAGGGCTTGAGGGCTTTCTTT.

This clone was detected a few times. V and J are TRBV30 and TRBJ2-3; 12 bases line up with TRBD1. The junction had 11 bases not matched to a gene; V was cut back by 7 bases and J by 9 bases. The CDR3 runs 14 residues. The germline V gene encodes CDR1 GTSNPN and CDR2 SVGIG (reference sequence). CDR3 region: CASGGGQGAGTQYF. The CDR3 region has the DNA TGTGCCTCTGGGGGGGGACAGGGGGCAGGAACGCAGTATTTT.

V and J are TRBV27 and TRBJ2-7; D is possibly TRBD2 (5 bases). CDR3 length: 13 amino acids. Trimming pared 10 bases from V and 7 bases from J, leaving 20 bases between. Germline-derived CDR1 and CDR2 are MNHEY and SMNVEV (reference sequence). The CDR3 nucleotides are TGTGCCACCCGGCGAGAGGGTTTGTTGGAGCAGTACTTC. It yields the protein CATRREGLLEQYF.

A word on this clone: The identical CDR3 is also encoded by other nucleotide sequences in the sample. J is TRBJ2-3 and V is TRBV5-4; maybe TRBD2 (6 bases). V was cut by 0 bases and J by 6 bases, with 8 bases left in between. The CDR3 consists of 13 residues. The germline V gene has CDR1 SGHNT and CDR2 YYREEE (reference sequence). This CDR3 is CASSLAGGDTQYF. CDR3 in DNA: TGTGCCAGCAGCTTGGCTGGAGGGGATACGCAGTATTTT.